Presented here are 5 T cell receptor beta chains from one specimen sequenced in a study of OX40 agonist ivuxolimab in advanced cancers. Profiled with immunoSEQ multiplex PCR; TCRdb holds only in-frame clones, not every one. The table shows about 66,000 clones, with roughly nine tenths occurring only once. Sequenced here: CD4+ or CD8+ T cells sorted from blood, sampled in a trial of the OX40 agonist ivuxolimab. The receptors were sampled from an adult with an advanced solid tumor such as melanoma, head and neck, liver or kidney cancer.

The chain recombines TRBV5-1 with TRBJ2-2; a possible D gene is TRBD2 (5 bases). Germline values: CDR1 SGHRS, CDR2 YFSETQ. The CDR3 consists of 12 residues. V lost 4 bases and J 8 bases, leaving 9 bases between the germline ends. CDR3 bases: TGCGCCAGCAGCGAGGGTTCTGGGGAGCTGTTTTTT. Translating it yields CASSEGSGELFF.

The chain is built from TRBV11-2 and TRBJ2-5; unclear D gene. Per germline, CDR1 SGHAT and CDR2 FQNNGV. CDR3 length equals 14 residues. The V end was cut by 2 bases, the J end by 2 bases, with 9 bases between. The CDR3, as DNA: TGTGCCAGCAGCTTATTCGACTCTCAAGAGACCCAGTACTTC. This translates into CASSLFDSQETQYF.

The rearrangement links TRBV18 to TRBJ1-5; no firm D call. Germline loops: CDR1 KGHSH, CDR2 LQKENI. Trimming shortened V by 5 bases and J by 0 bases, and 8 bases separated the two germline ends. The CDR3 contains 14 residues. The CDR3 is CASSNSNSNQPQHF. CDR3 nucleotides: TGTGCCAGCTCAAACAGTAATAGCAATCAGCCCCAGCATTTT.

The rearrangement joins TRBV7-8 to TRBJ2-3; TRBD2 is a possible D gene (6 bases). The CDR3 consists of 14 residues. Trimming pared 2 bases from V and 7 bases from J, leaving 13 bases between. Germline CDR1 SGHVS, CDR2 FQNEAQ. The CDR3 bases are TGTGCCAGCAGCTTACTAGCGCCCTCGAATACGCAGTATTTT. Residues: CASSLLAPSNTQYF.

The CDR3 bases are TGTGCCAGCAGTTACCAGCGGGGACCCTACGAGCAGTACTTC. It yields the protein CASSYQRGPYEQYF. The V gene is TRBV6-5, the J gene TRBJ2-7, with 7 bases that match TRBD2. Germline CDR1 reads MNHEY; CDR2 reads SVGAGI. The CDR3 has 14 amino acids. Trimming at V came to 2 bases and at J to 2 bases, leaving 3 bases not matched to a gene.